This TCR beta chain stems from a study of Ad26.COV2.S vaccination and SARS-CoV-2 variants. The assay was immunoSEQ multiplex PCR, and TCRdb's table has in-frame clones only and misses some. The table has about 350,000 clones, about 85% seen once. V was clipped by 4 bases and J by 3 bases; unmatched bases: 3. Germline values: CDR1 SGHAT, CDR2 FQNNGV. This CDR3 region has 14 residues. Stated treatment: around 19 received Ad26.COV2.S at low or high dose, single or two shots; 5 received placebo; per-sample allocation not given. It was on day 63 after the first vaccine or placebo injection that samples were taken.

The clonotype comes from a person between 18 and 65 years old who received the Ad26.COV2.S COVID-19 vaccine or a placebo. Sequenced material: peripheral blood, taken in a trial of Ad26.COV2.S vaccine versus placebo. The V gene is TRBV11-2, the J gene TRBJ1-1, with 9 bases fitting TRBD1. The CDR3 coding sequence is TGTGCCAGCAGCTCCCGGACAGGGGACACTGAAGCTTTCTTT. This gives the protein CASSSRTGDTEAFF.